The next 2 T cell receptor beta chains were all read from a single sample in a study of PD-1 blockade in classical Hodgkin lymphoma. Time point specified: cycle 4 day 1 (C4D1), after more than 5 weeks of nivolumab. All the patients suffered relapse after autologous stem cell transplantation, and brentuximab vedotin exposure differed. From thawed PBMCs, CD4+ T cells were purified using magnetic negative selection. Clones were sequenced by immunoSEQ multiplex PCR, and TCRdb holds only the in-frame ones, with some missing. The table has 20,000 to 25,000 clones, less than 75% seen once. Sample: CD4+ T cells from blood, taken before the fourth cycle of nivolumab. These receptor sequences come from a human donor with classical Hodgkin lymphoma.

The sample holds a few counts of this clone. The J gene is TRBJ1-2, the V gene TRBV5-6, with a tentative D call TRBD1 (6 bases). Trimming took off 4 bases at V and 4 bases at J, with 14 bases between the two ends. The CDR3 runs to 14 residues. Germline lookup yields CDR1 SGHDT and CDR2 YYEEEE. In nucleotides, the CDR3 is TGTGCCAGCAGCCGCGGCGGACAGACCTATGGCTACACCTTC. Its translation is CASSRGGQTYGYTF.

V and J are TRBV7-2 and TRBJ2-7; tentative D call: TRBD1 (6 bases). V was clipped by 5 bases and J by 1 base, with 15 bases between them. Germline V gene lookup returns CDR1 SGHTA and CDR2 FQGNSA. CDR3 size: 15 residues. The CDR3 is CASSLWADRSYEQYF. CDR3 nucleotides: TGTGCCAGCAGCCTATGGGCTGACAGGTCCTACGAGCAGTACTTC.